This T cell receptor beta chain came from a study of blood T cell repertoires in COVID-19. Study-level background: Samples came from the United States, Italy and Spain, spanning acute and convalescent COVID-19. Nucleic acid was either cDNA or gDNA, and it came from T cells, B-cell-depleted T cells, or PBMCs.

Per the original methods: Reference gene primer amplification gave nucleated cell count estimates. Sequencing used immunoSEQ multiplex PCR; TCRdb keeps in-frame clones, though not all of them. V, J and clone size are taken as reported in that table, and D and trimming were inferred from the DNA itself. The sample shows 65,000 to 75,000 clones, 80% of them seen only once. From germline, CDR1 is WSHSY and CDR2 SAAADI. This CDR3 has 14 amino acids. V lost 4 bases, J lost 3 bases, and 13 bases lay in between. The origin of this receptor is a human donor in a cohort sampled during active COVID-19. This chain uses TRBV10-2 with TRBJ2-7; TRBD1 might be the D (6 bases). Sequences were obtained from peripheral blood. The CDR3 DNA reads TGCGCCAGCAGTGGGACAGAATTAAGCTACGAGCAGTACTTC. This gives the protein CASSGTELSYEQYF.